This T cell receptor beta chain was captured in a study of identical twins. Study-level findings and limits: Alpha sequences out of frame and shared by twins had excess low generation probability. The same donors were not followed; conclusions instead depended on cross-sectional statistical analysis. In cord blood, abundant beta clonotypes had fewer insertions; memory showed no trend.

The CDR3 runs 15 residues. The germline V gene encodes CDR1 MNHEY and CDR2 SVGEGT. V was pared by 6 bases and J by 6 bases, with 12 bases of the junction left unmatched. Only a few counts were recorded for this clonotype. Its specificity is unknown. Template switching added a universal primer site, and cDNA bore unique molecular identifiers. One entry per CDR3 protein results from TCRdb running MiXCR on the 5' RACE reads. The repertoire holds 400,000 to 500,000 distinct CDR3 sequences, 13% to 15% seen once, with approximately 0.9% in the top ten. The same specimen was also included in a second study, on yellow fever vaccine responses in identical twins.

This TCR was recovered from a woman under 30 in good health. The V gene is TRBV6-2 or TRBV6-3, the J gene TRBJ2-3, with TRBD1 matching 7 bases. Input material: CD4+ T cells sorted from blood. The DNA for the CDR3 is TGTGCCAGCAGGGAAAATACAGGGGAACCGGATACGCAGTATTTT. Protein product: CASRENTGEPDTQYF.